This TCR beta chain came from a study of blood T cells in healthy people across ages. This clonotype was recorded many times. Its target is unknown. V was trimmed by 1 base and J by 6 bases, leaving 7 bases between them. The CDR3 consists of 12 residues. Per the germline V gene, CDR1 is SGHTA and CDR2 is FQGNSA. For the second PCR, which ran for roughly 7 to 11 cycles, a sample-barcoded 5' primer and a J-beta primer mix were used. TCRdb passed the 5' RACE reads through MiXCR, listing each CDR3 protein once. This table holds about 1.8 million distinct CDR3 sequences, 49% found once. Study conclusions and caveats: Naive and antigen-experienced cells were not separated, limiting conclusive comparison. A strong correlation between TCR beta diversity and naive T cell percentage was seen.

The receptor comes from a woman between 40 and 55 years old in good health. The sequenced sample consisted of blood. V usage is TRBV7-2 and J usage is TRBJ2-7; D is ambiguous. For the CDR3, the DNA is TGTGCCAGCAGCTTAGTAGTGGGCGAGCAGTACTTC. The encoded protein is CASSLVVGEQYF.